These 19 T cell receptor beta chains came from one sample sequenced in a study of T cell changes during pregnancy in multiple sclerosis. Clones were read by immunoSEQ multiplex PCR, and TCRdb kept only the in-frame ones, dropping some. The sample shows tens of thousands of clones, approximately 92% of them seen only once. The sequencing used peripheral blood, collected in the second trimester of pregnancy. The receptors were sampled from a female donor with multiple sclerosis, enrolled in a pregnancy study.

V usage is TRBV2 and J usage is TRBJ1-1; D not certain. Germline V lookup: CDR1 SNHLY, CDR2 FYNNEI. The V end was cut by 3 bases, the J end by 2 bases, with 4 bases between. The CDR3 runs 12 residues. As DNA, the CDR3 is TGTGCCAGCAGTGACTTTAACACTGAAGCTTTCTTT. This translates into CASSDFNTEAFF.

The chain couples TRBV15 to TRBJ1-2; 9 bases map to TRBD1. V was pared by 0 bases and J by 7 bases, with 9 bases of the junction left unmatched. Germline V lookup: CDR1 LNHNV, CDR2 YYDKDF (reference sequence). The CDR3 spans 16 residues. Here the CDR3 reads CATSRDGDRALGGYTF. The CDR3 nucleotides are TGTGCCACCAGCAGAGACGGGGACAGGGCGTTGGGTGGCTACACCTTC.

The chain has TRBV5-1 and TRBJ1-3, with 8 positions matching TRBD1. After removal of 2 bases from V and 4 bases from J, the junction contained 5 bases not matched to a gene. Germline CDR1 reads SGHRS; CDR2 reads YFSETQ. The CDR3 totals 15 residues. The CDR3 region has the DNA TGCGCCAGCAGCTTAGACAGGGGTGGCGGAAACACCATATATTTT. This codes for CASSLDRGGGNTIYF.

CDR3 nucleotides: TGTGCCAGCAGCTTAGGAGGGAACACTGAAGCTTTCTTT. Amino acids: CASSLGGNTEAFF. The gene calls are TRBV11-3 and TRBJ1-1, with D unclear. Deletions cut 1 base from V and 1 base from J, with 4 bases between. Germline V gene sequence: CDR1 SGHNT, CDR2 YENEEA. The CDR3 is made up of 13 amino acids.

This clone was seen a single time. The V call is TRBV4-3, the J call TRBJ2-7, with D maybe TRBD1 (5 bases). This CDR3 has 15 amino acids. Germline V gene data show CDR1 as LGHNA and CDR2 as YSLEER. V was clipped by 0 bases and J by 3 bases, with 12 bases between them. CDR3 residues: CASSQDAGFGYEQYF. The CDR3 DNA sequence: TGCGCCAGCAGCCAAGATGCAGGGTTCGGCTACGAGCAGTACTTC.

The chain has TRBV2 and TRBJ2-3; 9 bases agree with TRBD2. Trimming cost V 4 bases and J 6 bases; bases outside gene matches: 8. From germline, CDR1 is SNHLY and CDR2 FYNNEI. The CDR3 length is 15 residues. The CDR3 region has the DNA TGTGCCAGCAGTGCTTCTAGCGGGGAGTCGGATACGCAGTATTTT. It is translated as CASSASSGESDTQYF.

V gene TRBV19 combines with J gene TRBJ2-4; a possible D gene is TRBD1 (6 bases). Germline lookup yields CDR1 LNHDA and CDR2 SQIVND (reference sequence). The CDR3 has 16 residues. The V end lost 4 bases, the J end lost 3 bases, and 16 bases lay between the germline ends. The DNA for the CDR3 is TGTGCCAGTAGTACCTACACGACAGGCGGCAAAAACATTCAGTACTTC. This gives the protein CASSTYTTGGKNIQYF.

The gene calls are TRBV15 and TRBJ1-5; the D is unclear. The CDR3 extends over 15 amino acids. Germline V gene sequence: CDR1 LNHNV, CDR2 YYDKDF (reference sequence). Trimming took off 1 base at V and 0 bases at J, with 7 bases between the two ends. The CDR3 DNA follows: TGTGCCACCAGCAGAGGGCCGAATAGCAATCAGCCCCAGCATTTT. Translated, it gives CATSRGPNSNQPQHF.

The V gene is TRBV4-3, the J gene TRBJ2-7; possible D gene TRBD1, 6 bases. The CDR3 is made up of 17 amino acids. V was shortened by 0 bases and J by 4 bases, with 19 bases between the two germline ends. Germline V CDR1 and CDR2: LGHNA, YSLEER. CDR3 bases: TGCGCCAGCAGCCAAGATTCAGGGGACAAGGATCCGTACGAGCAGTACTTC. This encodes CASSQDSGDKDPYEQYF.

The chain links TRBV6-1 to TRBJ1-4, with a tentative D call TRBD1 (6 bases). This CDR3 comprises 14 residues. Looked up from germline, CDR1 is MNHNS and CDR2 is SASEGT. V was trimmed by 4 bases and J by 1 base, leaving 7 bases between them. In nucleotides, the CDR3 is TGTGCCAGCAGTGTGACAGGAACTAATGAAAAACTGTTTTTT. As protein: CASSVTGTNEKLFF.

The gene calls are TRBV11-2 and TRBJ1-1; TRBD1 is a possible D gene (5 bases). V shed 5 bases and J shed 3 bases, with 16 bases lying between them. Germline-derived CDR1 and CDR2 are SGHAT and FQNNGV. The CDR3 runs 15 residues. The CDR3 DNA sequence: TGTGCCAGCAGCCACCGAAGGGGATCAGACACTGAAGCTTTCTTT. It translates to CASSHRRGSDTEAFF. The full variable domain, rest sourced from reference TRBV11-2 and TRBJ1-1, is EAGVAQSPRYKIIEKRQSVAFWCNPISGHATLYWYQQILGQGPKLLIQFQNNGVVDDSQLPKDRFSAERLKGVDSTLKIQPAKLEDSAVYLCASSHRRGSDTEAFFGQGTRLTVV.

The chain combines TRBV21-1 with TRBJ1-5; the DNA was not used to check the table's D call, TRBD1. TRBV21-1 is noted as a pseudogene. This CDR3 has 15 residues. The CDR3 nucleotides read TGTGCCAGCAGCCCAAACTTCCAGGGGACGACGCCCCAGCATTTT. Translating it yields CASSPNFQGTTPQHF.

This clone was detected once. The chain links TRBV29-1 to TRBJ1-1; the D is unclear. Germline V gene data show CDR1 as SQVTM and CDR2 as ANQGSEA. This CDR3 has 14 residues. V lost 7 bases to trimming and J lost 1 base, with 16 bases between them. The CDR3 DNA is TGCAGCGCCATCGCAGGATATTGGAACACTGAAGCTTTCTTT. This translates into CSAIAGYWNTEAFF.

This clone occurred once. The chain joins TRBV27 to TRBJ2-1; 8 bases map to TRBD2. V shed 5 bases, J shed 6 bases, and the junction held 6 bases outside the gene matches. The germline gives CDR1 MNHEY, CDR2 SMNVEV (reference sequence). CDR3 length: 14 residues. CDR3 sequence (DNA): TGTGCCAGCAGTCTACTAGCGGACTTCAATGAGCAGTTCTTC. It translates to CASSLLADFNEQFF.

The chain's CDR3 is CASSLETGRGRRHF. DNA of the CDR3: TGTGCCAGCAGCTTAGAGACAGGCCGAGGCCGCCGGCATTTT. This chain uses TRBV7-8 with TRBJ1-5; weak D call: TRBD1 (6 bases). The CDR3 runs to 14 residues. CDR1 and CDR2 from the germline V gene are SGHVS and FQNEAQ. V gave up 1 base and J gave up 15 bases, with 19 bases separating them.

This clone was seen once. The chain combines TRBV29-1 with TRBJ2-7; D unresolved. In germline, CDR1 is SQVTM, CDR2 ANQGSEA. This CDR3 is 11 amino acids long. The V end was cut by 7 bases, the J end by 5 bases, with 12 bases between. This chain's CDR3 is CSAAGPHEQYF. CDR3 DNA sequence: TGCAGCGCCGCTGGGCCCCACGAGCAGTACTTC.

The genes are TRBV6-5 and TRBJ1-5; a weak D match, TRBD1 (6 bases). V lost 6 bases to trimming and J lost 5 bases, with 14 bases between them. The CDR3 contains 14 residues. The germline CDR1 and CDR2 sequences are MNHEY and SVGAGI. The CDR3 DNA sequence: TGTGCCAGCAGCCCTTCGGGGGGCCATCAGCCCCAGCATTTT. This codes for CASSPSGGHQPQHF.

The sample holds one count of this clone. The rearrangement uses TRBV2 and TRBJ1-4; possible D gene TRBD1, 5 bases. The V and J ends lost 8 bases and 8 bases respectively, with 15 bases between them. The V gene's germline CDR1 is SNHLY and CDR2 FYNNEI. The CDR3 contains 13 residues. The CDR3 sequence: CASGGGRGEKLFF. CDR3 nucleotides: TGTGCCAGCGGGGGGGGAAGGGGAGAAAAACTGTTTTTT.

The chain joins TRBV7-9 to TRBJ2-7, with a possible D match to TRBD1 (5 bases). CDR1 and CDR2 (germline): SEHNR, FQNEAQ (reference sequence). With 0 bases removed from V and 2 bases from J, the gap between germline ends came to 11 bases. This CDR3 has 15 amino acids. The CDR3 loop reads CASSLAQRGPYEQYF. CDR3 DNA sequence: TGTGCCAGCAGCTTAGCGCAAAGGGGCCCCTACGAGCAGTACTTC.